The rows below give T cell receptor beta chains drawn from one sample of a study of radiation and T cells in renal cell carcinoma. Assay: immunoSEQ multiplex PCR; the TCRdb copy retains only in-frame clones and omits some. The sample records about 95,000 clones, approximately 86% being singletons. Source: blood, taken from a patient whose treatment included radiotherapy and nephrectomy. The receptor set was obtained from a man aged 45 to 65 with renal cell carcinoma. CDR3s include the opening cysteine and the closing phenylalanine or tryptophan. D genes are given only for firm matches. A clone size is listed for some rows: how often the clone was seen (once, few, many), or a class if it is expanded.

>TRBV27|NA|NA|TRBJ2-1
CASSRYPRESYNEQFF
TGTGCCAGCAGTCGGTACCCGAGGGAATCCTACAATGAGCAGTTCTTC
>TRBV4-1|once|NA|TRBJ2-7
CASSQDRAPRSEQYF
TGCGCCAGCAGCCAAGACAGGGCTCCGCGCAGCGAGCAGTACTTC
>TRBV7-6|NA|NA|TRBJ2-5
CASSPLAALQETQYF
TGTGCCAGCAGCCCACTGGCCGCCCTTCAAGAGACCCAGTACTTC
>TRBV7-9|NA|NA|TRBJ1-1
CASDMGDTEAFF
TGTGCCAGCGATATGGGTGACACTGAAGCTTTCTTT
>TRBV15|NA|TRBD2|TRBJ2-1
CATGGGDNEQFF
TGTGCCACCGGCGGGGGGGACAATGAGCAGTTCTTC
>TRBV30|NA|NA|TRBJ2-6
CAWSEGVDGANVLTF
TGTGCCTGGAGTGAAGGGGTAGATGGGGCCAACGTCCTGACTTTC
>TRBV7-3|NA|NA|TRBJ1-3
CASSLQPGDTIYF
TGTGCCAGCAGCTTACAACCAGGGGACACCATATATTTT
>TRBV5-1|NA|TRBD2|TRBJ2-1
CASSFGLAGGLNEQFF
TGCGCCAGCAGCTTTGGCCTAGCGGGGGGCCTCAATGAGCAGTTCTTC
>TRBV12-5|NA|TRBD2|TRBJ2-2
CASGLGLAGGAGELFF
TGTGCTAGTGGTTTGGGACTAGCGGGAGGGGCCGGGGAGCTGTTTTTT
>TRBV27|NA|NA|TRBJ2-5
CASSFLQETQYF
TGTGCCAGCAGTTTTCTTCAAGAGACCCAGTACTTC
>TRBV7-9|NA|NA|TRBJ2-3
CASTPDRYDTDTQYF
TGTGCCAGCACACCCGACAGGTACGACACAGATACGCAGTATTTT
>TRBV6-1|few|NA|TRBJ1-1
CASSEFRDTEAFF
TGTGCCAGCAGTGAATTCAGGGACACTGAAGCTTTCTTT
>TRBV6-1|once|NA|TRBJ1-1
CASSEVSGETEAFF
TGTGCCAGCAGTGAAGTGTCGGGGGAGACTGAAGCTTTCTTT
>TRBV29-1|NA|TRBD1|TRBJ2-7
CSVAGTGGREQYF
TGCAGCGTTGCAGGGACAGGGGGCCGCGAGCAGTACTTC
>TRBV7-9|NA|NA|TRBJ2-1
CASSIGGNEQFF
TGTGCCAGCAGCATAGGGGGAAATGAGCAGTTCTTC
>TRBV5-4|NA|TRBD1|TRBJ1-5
CASSYRDRISAQHF
TGTGCCAGCAGCTACCGGGACAGGATATCAGCCCAGCATTTT
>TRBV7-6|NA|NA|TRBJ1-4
CASSLVGLPNEKLFF
TGTGCCAGCAGCTTAGTCGGGCTTCCTAATGAAAAACTGTTTTTT
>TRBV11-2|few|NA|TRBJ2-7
CASSSSPQGGTYEQYF
TGTGCCAGCAGCTCCTCCCCCCAGGGGGGCACCTACGAGCAGTACTTC
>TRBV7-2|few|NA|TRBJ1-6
CASSLGRPVNSPLHF
TGTGCCAGCAGCTTAGGTCGCCCGGTGAATTCACCCCTCCACTTT
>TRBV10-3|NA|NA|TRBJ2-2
CAISDLGGTGELFF
TGTGCCATCAGTGACTTAGGGGGCACCGGGGAGCTGTTTTTT
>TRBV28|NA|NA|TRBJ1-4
CASSLTGQLIEKLFF
TGTGCCAGCAGCCTTACGGGACAACTGATAGAAAAACTGTTTTTT
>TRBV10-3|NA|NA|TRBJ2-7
CAISENTYSYEQYF
TGTGCCATCAGTGAGAACACATATTCCTACGAGCAGTACTTC
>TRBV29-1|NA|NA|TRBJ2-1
CNGGGRAYNEQFF
TGCAATGGAGGGGGGAGGGCCTACAATGAGCAGTTCTTC
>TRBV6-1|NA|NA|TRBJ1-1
CASSPTGNTEAFF
TGTGCCAGCAGTCCCACGGGGAACACTGAAGCTTTCTTT
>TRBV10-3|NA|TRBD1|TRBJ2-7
CAISGSPGRGRSYEQYF
TGTGCCATCAGTGGATCCCCGGGCAGGGGGCGATCCTACGAGCAGTACTTC
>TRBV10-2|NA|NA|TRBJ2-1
CASSVVTNEQFF
TGCGCCAGCAGTGTGGTGACCAATGAGCAGTTCTTC
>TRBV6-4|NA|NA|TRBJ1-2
CASGDRWEMNYGYTF
TGTGCCAGCGGTGATAGGTGGGAGATGAACTATGGCTACACCTTC
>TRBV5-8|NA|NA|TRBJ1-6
CASTKTRGNNSPLHF
TGTGCCAGCACCAAAACCCGGGGCAATAATTCACCCCTCCACTTT
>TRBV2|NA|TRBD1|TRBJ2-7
CASSVGQGSYEQYF
TGTGCCAGCAGTGTTGGACAGGGGTCCTACGAGCAGTACTTC
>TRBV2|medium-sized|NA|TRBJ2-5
CASLKQGTQYF
TGTGCCAGCCTCAAACAGGGGACCCAGTACTTC
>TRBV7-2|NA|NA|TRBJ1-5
CASSPHQGLYQPQHF
TGTGCCAGCAGCCCACACCAGGGGTTGTATCAGCCCCAGCATTTT
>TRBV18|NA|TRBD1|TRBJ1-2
CASSEGGAYGYTF
TGTGCCAGCTCAGAAGGGGGCGCATATGGCTACACCTTC
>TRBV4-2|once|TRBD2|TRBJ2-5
CASSGGGSRETQYF
TGTGCCAGCAGCGGGGGGGGTTCAAGAGAGACCCAGTACTTC
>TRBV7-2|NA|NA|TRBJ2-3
CASSSEYTDTQYF
TGTGCCAGCAGCTCTGAATACACAGATACGCAGTATTTT
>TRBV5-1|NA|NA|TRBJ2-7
CASSPDLGAEQYF
TGCGCCAGCAGCCCGGACCTTGGCGCCGAGCAGTACTTC
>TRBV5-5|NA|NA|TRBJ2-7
CASSLEAGSYEQYF
TGTGCCAGCAGCTTGGAGGCTGGGTCCTACGAGCAGTACTTC
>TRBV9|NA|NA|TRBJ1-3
CASSGPQAGSGNTIYF
TGTGCCAGCAGCGGGCCCCAGGCGGGCTCTGGAAACACCATATATTTT
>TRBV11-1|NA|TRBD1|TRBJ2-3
CASSPGTGTDTQYF
TGTGCCAGCAGCCCCGGGACAGGGACAGATACGCAGTATTTT
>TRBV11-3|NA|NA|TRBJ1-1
CASSLRGMNTEAFF
TGTGCCAGCAGCTTACGGGGAATGAACACTGAAGCTTTCTTT
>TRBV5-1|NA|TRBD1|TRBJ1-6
CASSLAGQGGSPLHF
TGCGCCAGCAGCTTGGCGGGACAGGGGGGTTCACCCCTCCACTTT
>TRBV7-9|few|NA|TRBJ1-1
CASSLANFLGTEAFF
TGTGCCAGCAGCTTAGCCAATTTTTTAGGCACTGAAGCTTTCTTT
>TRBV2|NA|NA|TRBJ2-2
CASSERGTGELFF
TGTGCCAGCAGTGAAAGGGGGACCGGGGAGCTGTTTTTT
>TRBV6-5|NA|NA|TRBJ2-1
CASSPRGSSYNEQFF
TGTGCCAGCAGTCCTCGGGGGAGCTCCTACAATGAGCAGTTCTTC
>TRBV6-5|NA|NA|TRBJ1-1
CASRKQGRTEAFF
TGTGCCAGCAGGAAACAGGGTCGCACTGAAGCTTTCTTT
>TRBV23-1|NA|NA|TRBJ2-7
CASSHLGLDDEQYF
TGCGCCAGCAGTCACCTCGGACTGGACGACGAGCAGTACTTC
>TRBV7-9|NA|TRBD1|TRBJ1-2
CASSSTRQGAGYGYTF
TGTGCCAGCAGTTCAACCAGACAGGGGGCCGGCTATGGCTACACCTTC
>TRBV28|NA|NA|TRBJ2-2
CASSLKVGVVNTGELFF
TGTGCCAGCAGTTTAAAAGTGGGGGTAGTAAACACCGGGGAGCTGTTTTTT
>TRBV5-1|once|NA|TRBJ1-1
CASSLGRGNTEAFF
TGCGCCAGCAGCTTGGGCCGTGGAAACACTGAAGCTTTCTTT
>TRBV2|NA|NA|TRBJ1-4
CASSEVRHPNEKLFF
TGTGCCAGCAGTGAAGTTAGACATCCTAATGAAAAACTGTTTTTT
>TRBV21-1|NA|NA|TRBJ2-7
CASSVREPKPPYEQYF
TGTGCCAGCAGCGTACGGGAGCCCAAGCCTCCCTACGAGCAGTACTTC